This T cell receptor beta chain was sequenced for a study of T cells in Graves' hyperthyroidism and ophthalmopathy. Turning to the study itself: Upon initial diagnosis and before any treatment, peripheral blood was collected.

Worth noting for this clonotype: As yet, its antigen is unknown.

Whole-study results and caveats: In the blood, most expanded thyroid clonotypes above 0.001 appeared as well.

TCR beta CDR3 sequences were amplified from RNA transcripts. First-round RT-PCR of the TCR CDR3 relied on the HTBI primer set. One entry per CDR3 protein, called by TCRdb with MiXCR from the multiplex PCR reads. The sample holds around 350,000 distinct CDR3 sequences, around 25% seen once. The CDR3 covers 15 residues. Germline loops: CDR1 SGHRS, CDR2 YFSETQ. V was trimmed by 0 bases and J by 2 bases, leaving 11 bases between them. This chain links TRBV5-1 with TRBJ2-5, with TRBD2 as a possible D gene (5 bases). What was sequenced was blood. The receptor's source is a man aged 45-65 years with Graves' hyperthyroidism. CDR3 protein: CASSLVGEAQETQYF. The CDR3 region has the DNA TGCGCCAGCAGCTTGGTCGGGGAAGCACAAGAGACCCAGTACTTC.